The source of this TCR beta chain is a study of blood T cell repertoires in COVID-19. Whole-study context: The study drew acute and convalescent COVID-19 samples from the United States, Italy and Spain. In each case, the material was cDNA or gDNA derived from T cells, B-cell-depleted T cells, or PBMCs.

Per the original methods: Reference gene primers were amplified, and this amplification served to estimate nucleated cell counts. The protocol was immunoSEQ multiplex PCR, while the TCRdb copy is restricted to in-frame clones and leaves out a portion. V and J calls and clone size are those listed in that table; D and trimming were worked out from the DNA. The data contain about 210,000 clones, around 80% of them singletons. The CDR3 has 15 residues. V lost 1 base and J lost 7; bases outside the gene matches: 6. CDR1 and CDR2 (germline): SGHNT, YYREEE (reference sequence). V is TRBV5-4 and J is TRBJ2-1; 9 bases map to TRBD1. The sequence was obtained from a woman in her seventies with acute or convalescent COVID-19. Input material: peripheral blood. The CDR3 region is CASSLKNRGPNEQFF. The CDR3 nucleotides are TGTGCCAGCAGCTTGAAAAACAGGGGGCCAAATGAGCAGTTCTTC.